This T cell receptor (beta chain) emerged from a study of blood T cell repertoires in COVID-19. From germline, CDR1 is MDHEN and CDR2 SYDVKM. The CDR3 runs 16 residues. With 6 bases removed from V and 0 bases from J, the gap between germline ends came to 17 bases. Using immunoSEQ multiplex PCR, the repertoire was profiled, and TCRdb retains in-frame clones only, with some absent. The sample holds hundreds of thousands of clones, over 75% seen once. The rearrangement uses TRBV28 and TRBJ1-1, with D perhaps matching TRBD1 (6 bases). Specimen: PBMCs or T cells enriched from blood (not recorded which). This TCR derives from a woman under 40 who had recovered from COVID-19. CDR3 protein: CASSPTTGPMNTEAFF. The CDR3 DNA is TGTGCCAGCAGCCCAACGACAGGTCCCATGAACACTGAAGCTTTCTTT.